These T cell receptor beta chains were read from a single sample in a study of cytomegalovirus exposure and HLA in healthy donors. Produced via immunoSEQ multiplex PCR; TCRdb's table is partial and in-frame only. The sample carries around 85,000 clones, nearly 80% recorded once. Sequencing used PBMCs. The receptors shown here come from a woman between 45 and 60 years old in good health and CMV-seropositive. Each CDR3 is given with its conserved first and last residue. Each record gives: V gene, D gene, clone size, CDR3 length, J gene, CDR3 protein, CDR3 DNA. A D gene is named only where the DNA matches it firmly. Part of the rows lack a size; the others show once, few, many or a class for expanded clones.

TRBV5-4	TRBD2	few	13	TRBJ2-5	CASRGLAEETQYF	TGTGCCAGCAGGGGACTAGCGGAAGAGACCCAGTACTTC
TRBV6-1	TRBD2	NA	14	TRBJ2-1	CASSNSGRGVEQFF	TGTGCCAGCAGCAATAGCGGGAGAGGGGTTGAGCAGTTCTTC
TRBV19	TRBD2	NA	16	TRBJ2-1	CASSLGGRALYNEQFF	TGTGCCAGTAGTTTGGGAGGGAGGGCCCTATACAATGAGCAGTTCTTC
TRBV5-1	TRBD1	NA	18	TRBJ2-2	CASSSYPDRGPTAIELFF	TGCGCCAGCAGCTCCTACCCCGACAGGGGGCCTACTGCGATAGAGCTGTTTTTT
TRBV5-1	TRBD1	NA	12	TRBJ1-2	CASTRDSYGYTF	TGCGCCAGCACCCGGGACAGTTATGGCTACACCTTC
TRBV4-1	NA	few	14	TRBJ2-7	CASSSPGRSYEQYF	TGCGCCAGCAGCTCTCCAGGGCGCTCCTACGAGCAGTACTTC
TRBV9	NA	NA	14	TRBJ2-1	CASSVGLPYNEQFF	TGTGCCAGCAGCGTAGGACTACCCTACAATGAGCAGTTCTTC
TRBV20-1	NA	NA	11	TRBJ2-3	CSAETTDTQYF	TGCAGTGCGGAGACCACAGATACGCAGTATTTT
TRBV7-9	NA	NA	16	TRBJ2-5	CASSLAPSAQEETQYF	TGTGCCAGCAGCTTAGCCCCGTCTGCTCAGGAAGAGACCCAGTACTTC
TRBV5-1	NA	NA	15	TRBJ1-3	CASNAGASSGNTIYF	TGCGCCAGCAATGCAGGGGCCAGCTCTGGAAACACCATATATTTT
TRBV7-2	NA	once	15	TRBJ1-4	CASSLSRGFNEKLFF	TGTGCCAGCAGCTTAAGTAGAGGTTTTAATGAAAAACTGTTTTTT
TRBV6-6	NA	NA	13	TRBJ2-3	CASKASGGDTQYF	TGTGCCAGCAAGGCTAGTGGTGGAGATACGCAGTATTTT
TRBV9	TRBD1	few	16	TRBJ1-2	CASSVDLTGVDYGYTF	TGTGCCAGCAGCGTAGACCTGACAGGGGTAGACTATGGCTACACCTTC
TRBV9	NA	NA	14	TRBJ1-2	CASSQLGGPGGYTF	TGTGCCAGCAGCCAACTGGGGGGGCCTGGGGGCTACACCTTC
TRBV15	TRBD2	NA	14	TRBJ2-5	CATAGTSDSETQYF	TGTGCCACCGCCGGGACTAGCGATTCGGAGACCCAGTACTTC
TRBV10-3	NA	NA	12	TRBJ2-3	CAIRDEGDTQYF	TGTGCCATCAGGGATGAGGGAGATACGCAGTATTTT
TRBV9	NA	NA	13	TRBJ2-3	CASSSRGTDTQYF	TGTGCCAGCAGCTCCCGGGGCACAGATACGCAGTATTTT
TRBV6-5	NA	once	14	TRBJ1-1	CASRYQGVGTEAFF	TGTGCCAGCAGATATCAGGGTGTGGGGACTGAAGCTTTCTTT
TRBV6-5	TRBD1	NA	14	TRBJ1-2	CASSYGQGTYGYTF	TGTGCCAGCAGTTACGGACAGGGCACCTATGGCTACACCTTC
TRBV5-1	NA	NA	15	TRBJ2-2	CASSGWGANTGELFF	TGCGCCAGCAGTGGTTGGGGGGCGAACACCGGGGAGCTGTTTTTT
TRBV13	TRBD1	NA	17	TRBJ1-3	CASSPGQGGFSGNTIYF	TGTGCCAGCAGCCCAGGACAGGGGGGATTCTCTGGAAACACCATATATTTT
TRBV5-8	TRBD2	NA	11	TRBJ2-1	CASSLSGEQFF	TGTGCCAGCAGCCTTAGCGGGGAGCAGTTCTTC
TRBV19	NA	once	15	TRBJ1-3	CASSIVGGSGNTIYF	TGTGCCAGTAGTATAGTTGGAGGCTCTGGAAACACCATATATTTT
TRBV5-1	TRBD1	NA	16	TRBJ2-7	CASSLAFRTGGDEQYF	TGCGCCAGCAGCTTGGCCTTTCGGACAGGGGGAGACGAGCAGTACTTC
TRBV21-1	NA	NA	22	TRBJ2-1	CASSKGGLAGGRERELNNEQFF	TGTGCCAGCAGCAAAGGAGGGCTAGCGGGAGGCCGCGAGAGGGAACTGAACAATGAGCAGTTCTTC
TRBV6-1	NA	NA	12	TRBJ2-3	CASIAAGDTQYF	TGTGCCAGCATCGCGGCCGGGGATACGCAGTATTTT
TRBV19	NA	NA	12	TRBJ2-2	CASSPYTGELFF	TGTGCCAGTAGCCCATACACCGGGGAGCTGTTTTTT
TRBV5-1	NA	few	14	TRBJ1-5	CASSLGQVDQPQHF	TGCGCCAGCAGCTTGGGACAGGTCGATCAGCCCCAGCATTTT
TRBV18	NA	NA	14	TRBJ1-2	CASSPPGGVGGYTF	TGTGCCAGCTCACCACCGGGAGGCGTCGGTGGCTACACCTTC
TRBV30	TRBD2	NA	13	TRBJ2-1	CAFWAGGYHEQFF	TGTGCCTTCTGGGCGGGGGGGTACCATGAGCAGTTCTTC
TRBV6-1	NA	NA	13	TRBJ2-7	CASSLRGGYEQYF	TGTGCCAGCAGCCTGAGGGGGGGCTACGAGCAGTACTTC
TRBV20-1	NA	NA	11	TRBJ2-5	CSARAGETQYF	TGCAGTGCTAGAGCAGGAGAGACCCAGTACTTC
TRBV6-1	TRBD2	NA	17	TRBJ2-1	CASSEFSTSGFYNEQFF	TGTGCCAGCAGTGAATTCTCGACTAGCGGATTTTACAATGAGCAGTTCTTC
TRBV7-9	NA	NA	10	TRBJ2-3	CASNQDTQYF	TGTGCCAGCAATCAAGATACGCAGTATTTT
TRBV7-9	NA	once	14	TRBJ2-1	CASSASGREGEQFF	TGTGCCAGCAGCGCCTCGGGGCGGGAAGGTGAGCAGTTCTTC
TRBV18	NA	NA	19	TRBJ1-5	CASSPLRGGTGPGNQPQHF	TGTGCCAGCTCACCACTCCGAGGGGGAACAGGGCCGGGCAATCAGCCCCAGCATTTT
TRBV19	TRBD1	NA	14	TRBJ1-1	CASSRDRVNTEAFF	TGTGCCAGTAGCCGGGACAGGGTCAACACTGAAGCTTTCTTT
TRBV30	TRBD1	NA	12	TRBJ1-2	CAWRGQVYGYTF	TGTGCCTGGAGGGGACAGGTCTATGGCTACACCTTC
TRBV5-4	NA	NA	14	TRBJ2-5	CASSFQGNQETQYF	TGTGCCAGCAGCTTCCAGGGAAACCAAGAGACCCAGTACTTC
TRBV4-2	NA	few	16	TRBJ1-4	CASSHRPGAGNEKLFF	TGTGCCAGCAGCCATAGACCTGGGGCAGGGAATGAAAAACTGTTTTTT
TRBV30	NA	NA	14	TRBJ2-1	CAWSPGTGYNEQFF	TGTGCCTGGAGTCCTGGAACAGGCTACAATGAGCAGTTCTTC
TRBV7-6	NA	NA	15	TRBJ2-5	CASSLVAGAKETQYF	TGTGCCAGCAGCTTAGTTGCGGGTGCTAAAGAGACCCAGTACTTC